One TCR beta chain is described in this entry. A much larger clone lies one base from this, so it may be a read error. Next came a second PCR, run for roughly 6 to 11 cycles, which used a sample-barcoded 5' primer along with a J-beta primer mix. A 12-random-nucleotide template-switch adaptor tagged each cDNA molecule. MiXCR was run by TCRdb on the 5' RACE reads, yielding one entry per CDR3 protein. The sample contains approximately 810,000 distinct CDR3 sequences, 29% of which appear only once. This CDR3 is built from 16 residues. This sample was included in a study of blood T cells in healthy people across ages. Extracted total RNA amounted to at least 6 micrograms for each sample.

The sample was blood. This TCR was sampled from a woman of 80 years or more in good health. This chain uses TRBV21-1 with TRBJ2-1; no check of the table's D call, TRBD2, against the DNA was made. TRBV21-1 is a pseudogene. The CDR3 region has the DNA TGTGCCAGCAGCAAACGGAGGGACTCCGACTGGGAGACCCAGTTCTTC. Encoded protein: CASSKRRDSDWETQFF.